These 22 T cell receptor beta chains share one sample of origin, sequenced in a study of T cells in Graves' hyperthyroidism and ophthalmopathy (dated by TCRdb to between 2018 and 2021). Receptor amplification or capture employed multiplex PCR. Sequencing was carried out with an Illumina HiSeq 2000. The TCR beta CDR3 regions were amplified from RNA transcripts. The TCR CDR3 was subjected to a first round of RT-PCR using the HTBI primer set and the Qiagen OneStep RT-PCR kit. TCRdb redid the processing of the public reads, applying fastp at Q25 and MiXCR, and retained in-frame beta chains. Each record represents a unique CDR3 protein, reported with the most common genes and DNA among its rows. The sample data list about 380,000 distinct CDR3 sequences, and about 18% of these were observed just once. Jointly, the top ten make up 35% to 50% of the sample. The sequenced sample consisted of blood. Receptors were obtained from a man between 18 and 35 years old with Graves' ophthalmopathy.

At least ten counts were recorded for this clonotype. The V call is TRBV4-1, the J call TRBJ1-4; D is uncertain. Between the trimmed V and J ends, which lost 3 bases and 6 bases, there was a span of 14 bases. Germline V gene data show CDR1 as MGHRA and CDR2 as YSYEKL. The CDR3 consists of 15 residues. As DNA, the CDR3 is TGCGCCAGCAGCCAGGCGCAAGGGAGCTATGAAAAACTGTTTTTT. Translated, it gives CASSQAQGSYEKLFF.

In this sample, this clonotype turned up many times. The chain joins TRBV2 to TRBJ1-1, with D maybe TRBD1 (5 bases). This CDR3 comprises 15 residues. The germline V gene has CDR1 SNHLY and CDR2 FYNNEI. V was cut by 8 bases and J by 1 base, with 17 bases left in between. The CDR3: CASRRWGIQNTEAFF. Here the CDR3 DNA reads TGTGCCAGCCGCCGATGGGGCATCCAGAACACTGAAGCTTTCTTT.

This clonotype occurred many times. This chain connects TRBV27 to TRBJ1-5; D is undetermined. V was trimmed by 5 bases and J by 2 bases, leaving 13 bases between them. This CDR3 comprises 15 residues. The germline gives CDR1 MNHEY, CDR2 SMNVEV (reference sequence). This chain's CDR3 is CASSLGPVGNQPQHF. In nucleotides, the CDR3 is TGTGCCAGCAGTCTGGGCCCGGTCGGCAATCAGCCCCAGCATTTT.

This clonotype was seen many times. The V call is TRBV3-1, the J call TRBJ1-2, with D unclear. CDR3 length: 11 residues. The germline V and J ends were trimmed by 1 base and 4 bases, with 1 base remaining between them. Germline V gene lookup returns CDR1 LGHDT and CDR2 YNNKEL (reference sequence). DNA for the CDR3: TGTGCCAGCAGCCAAGCCTATGGCTACACCTTC. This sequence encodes CASSQAYGYTF.

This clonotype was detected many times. The CDR3 region has the DNA TGCAGTGCTGCAGGGGACGCTGAAGCTTTCTTT. It yields the protein CSAAGDAEAFF. The chain joins TRBV20-1 to TRBJ1-1; possible D gene TRBD1, 6 bases. V lost 5 bases to trimming and J lost 6 bases, with 10 bases between them. Germline values: CDR1 DFQATT, CDR2 SNEGSKA (reference sequence). The CDR3 spans 11 residues.

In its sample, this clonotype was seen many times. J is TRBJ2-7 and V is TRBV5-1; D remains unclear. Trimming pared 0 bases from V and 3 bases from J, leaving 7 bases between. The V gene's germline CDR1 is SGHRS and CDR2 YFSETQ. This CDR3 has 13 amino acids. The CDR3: CASSLEARYEQYF. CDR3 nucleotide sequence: TGCGCCAGCAGCTTGGAAGCGCGCTACGAGCAGTACTTC.

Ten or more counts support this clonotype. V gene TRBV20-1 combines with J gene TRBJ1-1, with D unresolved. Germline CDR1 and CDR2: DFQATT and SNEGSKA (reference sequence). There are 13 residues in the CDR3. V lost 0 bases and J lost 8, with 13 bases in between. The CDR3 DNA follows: TGCAGTGCTAGAGATTTGAGGGAGTTAGAAGCTTTCTTT. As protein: CSARDLRELEAFF.

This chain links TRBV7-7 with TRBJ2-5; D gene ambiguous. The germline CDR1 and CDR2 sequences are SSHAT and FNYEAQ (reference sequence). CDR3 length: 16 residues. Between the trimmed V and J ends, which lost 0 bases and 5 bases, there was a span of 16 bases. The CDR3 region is CASSLAQVPERETQYF. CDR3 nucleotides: TGTGCCAGCAGCTTAGCGCAGGTCCCGGAACGGGAGACCCAGTACTTC.

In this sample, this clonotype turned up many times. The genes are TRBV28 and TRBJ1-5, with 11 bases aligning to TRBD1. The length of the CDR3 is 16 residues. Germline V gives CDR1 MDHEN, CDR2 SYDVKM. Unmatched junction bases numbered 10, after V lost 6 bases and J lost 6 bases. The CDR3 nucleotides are TGTGCCAGCAGCCAAAGGGGGACAGGGGGTGTTCAGCCCCAGCATTTT. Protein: CASSQRGTGGVQPQHF.

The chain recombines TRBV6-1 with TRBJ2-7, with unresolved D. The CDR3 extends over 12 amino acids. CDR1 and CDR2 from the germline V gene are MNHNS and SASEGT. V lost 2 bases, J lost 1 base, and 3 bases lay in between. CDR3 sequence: CASSEISYEQYF. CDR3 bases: TGTGCCAGCAGTGAAATATCCTACGAGCAGTACTTC.

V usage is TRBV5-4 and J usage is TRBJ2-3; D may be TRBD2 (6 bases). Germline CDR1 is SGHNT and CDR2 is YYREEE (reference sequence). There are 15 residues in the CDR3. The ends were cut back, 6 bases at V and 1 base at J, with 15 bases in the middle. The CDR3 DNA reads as TGTGCCAGCACCCCCGGGGGAGCAGGCACAGATACGCAGTATTTT. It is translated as CASTPGGAGTDTQYF.

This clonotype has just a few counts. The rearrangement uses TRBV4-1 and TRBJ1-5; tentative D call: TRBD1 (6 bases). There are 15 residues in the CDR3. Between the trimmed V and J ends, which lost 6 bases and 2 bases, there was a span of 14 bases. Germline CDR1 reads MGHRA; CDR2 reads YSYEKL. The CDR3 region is CASSHREGGNQPQHF. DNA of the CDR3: TGCGCCAGCAGTCACAGGGAAGGAGGCAATCAGCCCCAGCATTTT.

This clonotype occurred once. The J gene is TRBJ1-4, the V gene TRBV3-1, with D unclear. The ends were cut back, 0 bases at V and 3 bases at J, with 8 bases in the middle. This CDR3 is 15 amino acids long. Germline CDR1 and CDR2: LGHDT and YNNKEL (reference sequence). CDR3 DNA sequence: TGTGCCAGCAGCCAAGAAGGGAAAGCTAATGAAAAACTGTTTTTT. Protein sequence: CASSQEGKANEKLFF.

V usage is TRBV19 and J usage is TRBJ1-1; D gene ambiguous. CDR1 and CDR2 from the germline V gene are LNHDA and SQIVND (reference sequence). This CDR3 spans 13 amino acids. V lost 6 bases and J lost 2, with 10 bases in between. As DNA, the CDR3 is TGTGCCAGTAGGATGGTCGGTAACACTGAAGCTTTCTTT. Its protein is CASRMVGNTEAFF.

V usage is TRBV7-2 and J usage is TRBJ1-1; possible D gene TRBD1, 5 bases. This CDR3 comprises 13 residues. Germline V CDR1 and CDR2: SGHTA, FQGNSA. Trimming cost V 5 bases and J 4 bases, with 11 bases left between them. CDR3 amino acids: CASSPDSFTEAFF. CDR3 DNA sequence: TGTGCCAGCAGCCCAGACAGTTTCACTGAAGCTTTCTTT.

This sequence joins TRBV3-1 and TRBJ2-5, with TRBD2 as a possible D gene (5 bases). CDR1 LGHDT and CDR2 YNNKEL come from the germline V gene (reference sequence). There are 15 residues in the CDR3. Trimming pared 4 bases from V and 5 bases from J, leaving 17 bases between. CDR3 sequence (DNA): TGTGCCAGCAGCCCATCTAACGGGTGGAGGGAGACCCAGTACTTC. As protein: CASSPSNGWRETQYF.

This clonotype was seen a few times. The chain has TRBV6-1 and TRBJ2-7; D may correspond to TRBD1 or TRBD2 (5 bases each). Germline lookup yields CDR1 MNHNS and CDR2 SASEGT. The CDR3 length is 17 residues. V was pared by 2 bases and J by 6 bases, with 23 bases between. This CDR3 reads CASSESGTGALLGEQYF. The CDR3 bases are TGTGCCAGCAGTGAAAGCGGTACTGGGGCCCTGCTGGGCGAGCAGTACTTC.

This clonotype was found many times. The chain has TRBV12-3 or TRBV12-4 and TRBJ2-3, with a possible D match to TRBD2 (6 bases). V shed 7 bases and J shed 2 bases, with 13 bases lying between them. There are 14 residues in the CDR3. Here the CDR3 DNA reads TGTGCCAGCACCGGGGACTCTACCACAGATACGCAGTATTTT. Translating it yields CASTGDSTTDTQYF.

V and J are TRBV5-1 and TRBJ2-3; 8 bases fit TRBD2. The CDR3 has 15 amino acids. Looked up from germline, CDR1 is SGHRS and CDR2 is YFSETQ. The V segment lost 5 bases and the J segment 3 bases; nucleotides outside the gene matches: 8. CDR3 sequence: CASSVSGGPTDTQYF. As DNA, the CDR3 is TGCGCCAGCAGTGTATCGGGGGGGCCGACAGATACGCAGTATTTT.

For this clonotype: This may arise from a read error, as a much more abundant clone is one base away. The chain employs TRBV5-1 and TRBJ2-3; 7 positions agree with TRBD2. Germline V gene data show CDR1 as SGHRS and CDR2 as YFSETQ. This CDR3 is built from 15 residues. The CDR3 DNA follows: TGCGCCAGCAGCTTATCCGGGACTAACCCAGATGCGCAGTATTTT. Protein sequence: CASSLSGTNPDAQYF.

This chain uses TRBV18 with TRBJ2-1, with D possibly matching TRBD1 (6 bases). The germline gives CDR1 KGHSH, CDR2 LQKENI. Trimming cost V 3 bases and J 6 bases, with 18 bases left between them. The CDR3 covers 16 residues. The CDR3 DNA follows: TGTGCCAGCTCACCTACGACAGGTTTGGTGGGCAATGAGCAGTTCTTC. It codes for CASSPTTGLVGNEQFF.

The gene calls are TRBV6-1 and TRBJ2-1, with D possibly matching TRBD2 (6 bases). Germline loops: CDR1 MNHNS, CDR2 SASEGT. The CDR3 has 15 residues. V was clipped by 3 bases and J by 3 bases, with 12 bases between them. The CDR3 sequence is CASSESAGHYNEQFF. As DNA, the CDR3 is TGTGCCAGCAGTGAGTCCGCGGGGCACTACAATGAGCAGTTCTTC.